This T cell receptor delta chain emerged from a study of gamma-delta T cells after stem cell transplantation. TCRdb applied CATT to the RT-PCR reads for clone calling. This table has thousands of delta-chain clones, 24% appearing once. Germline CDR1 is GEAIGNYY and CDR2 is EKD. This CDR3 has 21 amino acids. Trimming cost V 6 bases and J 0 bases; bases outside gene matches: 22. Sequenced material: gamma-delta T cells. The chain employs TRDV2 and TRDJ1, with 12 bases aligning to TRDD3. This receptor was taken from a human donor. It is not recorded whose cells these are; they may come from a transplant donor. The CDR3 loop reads CACLPLVSVLGDTQYTDKLIF. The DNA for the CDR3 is TGTGCCTGTCTCCCGTTGGTGTCGGTACTGGGGGATACACAGTACACCGATAAACTCATCTTT.